This TCR beta chain was profiled in a study of cytomegalovirus exposure and HLA in healthy donors. Looking at the study overall: Early release data held 85 million to 95 million unique TCRs from HLA-typed donors. For the approximately 360 genotyped donors, approximately 83% fell within the Caucasian-associated ancestry cluster.

On this clone: Its cognate antigen is unknown.

The PCR contained 60 Vbeta and 13 Jbeta primers. Using immunoSEQ multiplex PCR, the repertoire was profiled, and TCRdb retains in-frame clones only, with some absent. The profile covers 150,000 or so clones, with around 80% appearing a single time and 10% to 15% taken by the ten largest. Study-level results: Only CMV serostatus was available as immune exposure information. A list of approximately 160 TCR beta chains associated with cytomegalovirus was given.

Sample: PBMCs. The TCR sequence derives from a man aged 40-49 years in good health and CMV-seropositive.

This chain's CDR3 is CASSVSGREYEQFF. Here the CDR3 DNA reads TGTGCCAGCAGCGTATCTGGGAGGGAATATGAGCAGTTCTTC. This chain links TRBV9 with TRBJ2-1, with TRBD2 matching over 7 bases. The length of the CDR3 is 14 residues. Germline-derived CDR1 and CDR2 are SGDLS and YYNGEE. V lost 1 base, J lost 8 bases, and 6 bases stayed unmatched.